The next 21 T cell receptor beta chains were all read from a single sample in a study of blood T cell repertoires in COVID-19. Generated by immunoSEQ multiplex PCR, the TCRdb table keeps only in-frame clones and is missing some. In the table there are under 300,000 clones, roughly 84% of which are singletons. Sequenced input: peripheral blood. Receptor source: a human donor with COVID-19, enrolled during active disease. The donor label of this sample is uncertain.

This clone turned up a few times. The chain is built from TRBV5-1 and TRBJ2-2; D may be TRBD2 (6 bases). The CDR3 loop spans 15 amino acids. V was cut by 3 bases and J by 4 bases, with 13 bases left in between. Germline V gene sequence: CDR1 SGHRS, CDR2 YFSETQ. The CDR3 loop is CASSYGTLGTGELFF. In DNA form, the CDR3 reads TGCGCCAGCAGCTACGGGACTTTGGGCACCGGGGAGCTGTTTTTT.

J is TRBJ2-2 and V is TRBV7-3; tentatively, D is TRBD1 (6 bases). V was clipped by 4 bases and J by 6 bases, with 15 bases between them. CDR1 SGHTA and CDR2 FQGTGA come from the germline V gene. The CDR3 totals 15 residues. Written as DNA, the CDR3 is TGTGCCAGCAGCTCCCAGGGGCCTGGGGCCGGGGAGCTGTTTTTT. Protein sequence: CASSSQGPGAGELFF.

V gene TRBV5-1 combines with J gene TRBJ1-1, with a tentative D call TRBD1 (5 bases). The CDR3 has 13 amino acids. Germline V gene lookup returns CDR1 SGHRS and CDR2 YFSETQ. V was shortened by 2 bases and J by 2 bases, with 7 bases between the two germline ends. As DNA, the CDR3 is TGCGCCAGCAGCTTTCAGGGTAACACTGAAGCTTTCTTT. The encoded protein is CASSFQGNTEAFF.

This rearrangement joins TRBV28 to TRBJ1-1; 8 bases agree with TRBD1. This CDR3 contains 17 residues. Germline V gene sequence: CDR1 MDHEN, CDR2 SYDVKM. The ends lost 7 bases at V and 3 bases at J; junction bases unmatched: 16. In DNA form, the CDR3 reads TGTGCCAGCACTGGACAGGGTCAAGTTTTTGGGGACACTGAAGCTTTCTTT. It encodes CASTGQGQVFGDTEAFF.

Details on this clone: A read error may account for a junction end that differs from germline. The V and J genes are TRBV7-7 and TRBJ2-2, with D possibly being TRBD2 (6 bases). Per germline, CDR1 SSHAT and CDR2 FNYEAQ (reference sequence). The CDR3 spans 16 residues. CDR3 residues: CASSLGVADITGELFF. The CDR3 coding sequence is TGTGCTAGCAGCCTAGGGGTAGCGGATATTACCGGGGAGCTGTTTTTT.

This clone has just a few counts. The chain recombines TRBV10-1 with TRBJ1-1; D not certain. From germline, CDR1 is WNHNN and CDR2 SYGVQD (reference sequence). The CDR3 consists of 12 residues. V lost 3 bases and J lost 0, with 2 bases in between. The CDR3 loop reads CASSDMNTEAFF. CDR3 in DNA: TGCGCCAGCAGTGATATGAACACTGAAGCTTTCTTT.

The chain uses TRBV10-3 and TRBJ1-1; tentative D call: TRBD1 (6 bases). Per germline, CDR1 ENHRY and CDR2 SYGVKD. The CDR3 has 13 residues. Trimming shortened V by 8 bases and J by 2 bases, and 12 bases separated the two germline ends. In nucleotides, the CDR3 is TGTGCCATCCGACAGGATACTAACACTGAAGCTTTCTTT. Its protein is CAIRQDTNTEAFF.

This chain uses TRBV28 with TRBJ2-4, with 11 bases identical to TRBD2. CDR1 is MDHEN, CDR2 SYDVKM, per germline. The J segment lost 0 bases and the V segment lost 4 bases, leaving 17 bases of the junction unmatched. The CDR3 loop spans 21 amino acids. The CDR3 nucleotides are TGTGCCAGCAGTTCCCTAAAAATAGCGGGAGGGCCTAATTTAGCCAAAAACATTCAGTACTTC. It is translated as CASSSLKIAGGPNLAKNIQYF.

CDR3 sequence reads: CAIGGPDNSPLHF. Written as DNA, the CDR3 is TGTGCCATCGGAGGTCCTGATAATTCACCCCTCCACTTT. The V gene is TRBV10-3, the J gene TRBJ1-6; D remains ambiguous. V was trimmed by 8 bases and J by 5 bases, leaving 10 bases between them. The CDR3 totals 13 residues. Germline-derived CDR1 and CDR2 are ENHRY and SYGVKD.

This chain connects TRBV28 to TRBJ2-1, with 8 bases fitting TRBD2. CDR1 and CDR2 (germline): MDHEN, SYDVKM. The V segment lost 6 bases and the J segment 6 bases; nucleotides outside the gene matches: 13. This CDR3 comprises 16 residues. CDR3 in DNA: TGTGCCAGCAGCCCCCTGGGTAGCGGGGTCGGCAATGAGCAGTTCTTC. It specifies CASSPLGSGVGNEQFF.

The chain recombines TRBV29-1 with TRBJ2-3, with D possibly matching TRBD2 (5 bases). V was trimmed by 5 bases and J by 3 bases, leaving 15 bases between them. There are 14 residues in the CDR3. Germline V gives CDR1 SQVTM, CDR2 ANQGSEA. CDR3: CSVYGRGGTDTQYF. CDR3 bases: TGCAGCGTTTACGGCCGGGGTGGGACAGATACGCAGTATTTT.

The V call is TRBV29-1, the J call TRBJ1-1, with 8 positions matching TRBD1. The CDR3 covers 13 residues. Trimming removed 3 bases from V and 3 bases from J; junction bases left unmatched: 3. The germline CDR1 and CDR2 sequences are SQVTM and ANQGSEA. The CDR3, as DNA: TGCAGCGTTGACAGGGGGCGCGACACTGAAGCTTTCTTT. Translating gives CSVDRGRDTEAFF.

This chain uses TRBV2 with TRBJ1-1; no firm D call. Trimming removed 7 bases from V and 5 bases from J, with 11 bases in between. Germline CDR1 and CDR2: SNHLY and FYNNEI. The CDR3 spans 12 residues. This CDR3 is CASTEGRTEAFF. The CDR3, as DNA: TGTGCCAGCACGGAAGGGAGGACTGAAGCTTTCTTT.

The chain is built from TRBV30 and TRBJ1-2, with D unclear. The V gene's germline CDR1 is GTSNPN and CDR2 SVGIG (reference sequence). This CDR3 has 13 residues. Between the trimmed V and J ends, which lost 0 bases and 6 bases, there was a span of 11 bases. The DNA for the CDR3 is TGTGCCTGGAGTGTACTGAGGGTTAATGGCTACACCTTC. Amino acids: CAWSVLRVNGYTF.

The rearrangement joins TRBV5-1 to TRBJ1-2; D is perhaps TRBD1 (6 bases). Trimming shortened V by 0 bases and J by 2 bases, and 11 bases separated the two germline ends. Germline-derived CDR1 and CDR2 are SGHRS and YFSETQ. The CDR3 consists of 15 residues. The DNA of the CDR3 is TGCGCCAGCAGCTTGGACTGGGGGCCGAACTATGGCTACACCTTC. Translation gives CASSLDWGPNYGYTF.

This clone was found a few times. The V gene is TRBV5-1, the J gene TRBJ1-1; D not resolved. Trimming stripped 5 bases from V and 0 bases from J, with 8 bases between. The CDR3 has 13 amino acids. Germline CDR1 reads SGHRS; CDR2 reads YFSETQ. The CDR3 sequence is CASSQNMNTEAFF. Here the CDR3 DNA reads TGCGCCAGCAGTCAAAACATGAACACTGAAGCTTTCTTT. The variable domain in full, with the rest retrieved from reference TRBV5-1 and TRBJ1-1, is KAGVTQTPRYLIKTRGQQVTLSCSPISGHRSVSWYQQTPGQGLQFLFEYFSETQRNKGNFPGRFSGRQFSNSRSEMNVSTLELGDSALYLCASSQNMNTEAFFGQGTRLTVV.

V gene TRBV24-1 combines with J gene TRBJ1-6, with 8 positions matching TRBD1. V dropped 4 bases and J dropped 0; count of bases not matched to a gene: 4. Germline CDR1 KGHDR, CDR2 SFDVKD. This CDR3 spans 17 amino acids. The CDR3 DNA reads TGTGCCACCAGTGACCGCGGACAGGGCTCCTATAATTCACCCCTCCACTTT. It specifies CATSDRGQGSYNSPLHF.

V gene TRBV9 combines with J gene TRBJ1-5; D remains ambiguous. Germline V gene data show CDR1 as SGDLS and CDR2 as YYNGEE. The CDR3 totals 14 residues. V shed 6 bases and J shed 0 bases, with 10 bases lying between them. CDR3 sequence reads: CASTPLDSNQPQHF. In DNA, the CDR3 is TGTGCCAGCACCCCCCTAGATAGCAATCAGCCCCAGCATTTT.

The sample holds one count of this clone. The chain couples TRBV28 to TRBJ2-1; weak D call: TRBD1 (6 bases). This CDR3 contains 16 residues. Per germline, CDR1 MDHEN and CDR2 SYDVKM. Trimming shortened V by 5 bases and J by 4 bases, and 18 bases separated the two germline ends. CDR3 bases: TGTGCCAGCAGTCCTGTGGGGGCCCTACTTTACAATGAGCAGTTCTTC. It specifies CASSPVGALLYNEQFF.

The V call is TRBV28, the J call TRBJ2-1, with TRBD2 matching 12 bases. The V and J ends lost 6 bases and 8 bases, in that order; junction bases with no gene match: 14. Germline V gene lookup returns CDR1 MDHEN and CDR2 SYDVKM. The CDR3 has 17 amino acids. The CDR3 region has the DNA TGTGCCAGCAGCCCTAGCGGGAGGGCCTATAGGGCCGATGAGCAGTTCTTC. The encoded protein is CASSPSGRAYRADEQFF.

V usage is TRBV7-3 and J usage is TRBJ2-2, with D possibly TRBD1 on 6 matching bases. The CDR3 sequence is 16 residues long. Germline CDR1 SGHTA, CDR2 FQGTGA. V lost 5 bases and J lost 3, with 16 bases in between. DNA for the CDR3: TGTGCCAGCAGCGACGCACAGGGTAGGGACACCGGGGAGCTGTTTTTT. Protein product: CASSDAQGRDTGELFF.